One and the same sample provided the 24 T cell receptor beta chains below, sequenced in a study of regulatory T cells in long-lasting Graves disease. For TCR beta, libraries came from iRepertoire HTBI primers and Arm-PCR of CDR3 regions. Each CDR3 protein gets one entry after TCRdb re-called the multiplex PCR reads with MiXCR. There are around 460,000 distinct CDR3 sequences in the sample; 22% occur only once, and roughly 13% lies in the top ten. The sample's time point: persistent/refractory GD, antithyroid drugs over 5 years with positive TRAb. PBMC RNA served as the TCR library source. The sequencing used peripheral blood mononuclear cells (PBMCs), collected when the disease was refractory, from a patient treated with antithyroid drugs. The receptors derive from a female donor with Graves disease.

This clonotype was observed at least ten times. The chain joins TRBV20-1 to TRBJ1-3; D not certain. The CDR3 has 14 residues. Germline CDR1 reads DFQATT; CDR2 reads SNEGSKA (reference sequence). V shed 3 bases and J shed 0 bases, with 9 bases lying between them. The CDR3 region has the DNA TGCAGTGCTAGCCAAACCTTCTCTGGAAACACCATATATTTT. Translating it yields CSASQTFSGNTIYF.

In this sample, this clonotype turned up a few times. This sequence joins TRBV7-3 and TRBJ1-1, with D unclear. V lost 1 base and J 3 bases, leaving 15 bases between the germline ends. Germline V CDR1 and CDR2: SGHTA, FQGTGA. The CDR3 spans 16 residues. This CDR3 reads CASSLSTPIGDTEAFF. The DNA for the CDR3 is TGTGCCAGCAGCTTAAGTACACCTATCGGGGACACTGAAGCTTTCTTT.

This rearrangement joins TRBV7-9 to TRBJ2-5; the D gene is possibly TRBD2 (5 bases). Germline V lookup: CDR1 SEHNR, CDR2 FQNEAQ (reference sequence). V lost 3 bases, J lost 0 bases, and 8 bases lay in between. The CDR3 extends over 14 amino acids. The CDR3 sequence: CASSLAADQETQYF. The CDR3 DNA follows: TGTGCCAGCAGCTTGGCAGCGGACCAAGAGACCCAGTACTTC.

This clonotype was picked up many times. V and J are TRBV20-1 and TRBJ2-7, with D perhaps TRBD1 (6 bases). The V gene lost 6 bases and the J gene lost 1 base, with 16 bases spanning the gap. Germline loops: CDR1 DFQATT, CDR2 SNEGSKA (reference sequence). CDR3 length: 14 amino acids. Here the CDR3 DNA reads TGCAGTGCCGCCGACCAGACAGGATCCTACGAGCAGTACTTC. This codes for CSAADQTGSYEQYF.

This clonotype has ten or more counts. This rearrangement joins TRBV24-1 to TRBJ1-4, with no clear D. Per the germline V gene, CDR1 is KGHDR and CDR2 is SFDVKD. There are 15 residues in the CDR3. The V end was cut by 5 bases, the J end by 0 bases, with 9 bases between. The CDR3 bases are TGTGCCACCAGTGCCGGAGGGACAACTAATGAAAAACTGTTTTTT. The encoded protein is CATSAGGTTNEKLFF.

This clonotype was counted at least ten times. The gene calls are TRBV10-3 and TRBJ1-2; TRBD1 agrees at 7 bases. In germline, CDR1 is ENHRY, CDR2 SYGVKD. The CDR3 loop spans 13 amino acids. J gave up 5 bases and V 7 bases, and 7 bases lay outside the gene matches. The CDR3 here is CAITWDSLYGYTF. In nucleotides, the CDR3 is TGTGCCATCACCTGGGACAGCCTGTATGGCTACACCTTC.

This clonotype has a count of ten or more. The rearrangement links TRBV12-3 or TRBV12-4 to TRBJ2-5; tentative D call: TRBD1 (8 bases). This CDR3 comprises 16 residues. Trimming removed 5 bases at V and 4 bases at J, with 20 bases between. The CDR3 protein is CASSPLADRVGETQYF. CDR3 sequence (DNA): TGTGCCAGCAGTCCTCTAGCGGACAGGGTGGGAGAGACCCAGTACTTC.

This clonotype has ten or more counts. The rearrangement joins TRBV7-2 to TRBJ2-5; weak D call: TRBD2 (7 bases). This CDR3 spans 16 amino acids. Germline assignment: CDR1 SGHTA and CDR2 FQGNSA. The V gene lost 1 base and the J gene lost 6 bases, with 18 bases spanning the gap. The CDR3 DNA reads TGTGCCAGCAGCTTAGTTGGAGGGGGAGGGCCGCAGACCCAGTACTTC. This encodes CASSLVGGGGPQTQYF.

The V gene is TRBV7-2, the J gene TRBJ2-2; D is unclear. The germline gives CDR1 SGHTA, CDR2 FQGNSA. This CDR3 is built from 13 residues. Trimming pared 0 bases from V and 6 bases from J, leaving 5 bases between. In DNA, the CDR3 is TGTGCCAGCAGCTTAGCGAGACCCGGGGAGCTGTTTTTT. It is translated as CASSLARPGELFF.

This clonotype was detected a few times. The CDR3 region is CASSLNVWGTNTGELFF. Here the CDR3 DNA reads TGTGCCAGCAGTTTAAACGTCTGGGGGACGAACACCGGGGAGCTGTTTTTT. The J gene is TRBJ2-2, the V gene TRBV12-3 or TRBV12-4, with D perhaps being TRBD1 or TRBD2 (5 bases each). V dropped 2 bases and J dropped 0 bases, with 13 bases sitting between them. The CDR3 contains 17 residues.

This clonotype was recorded at least ten times. The genes are TRBV7-6 and TRBJ1-4; D not resolved. This CDR3 contains 12 residues. Germline values: CDR1 SGHVS, CDR2 FNYEAQ. V gave up 0 bases and J gave up 13 bases, with 9 bases separating them. The CDR3 region is CASSLALGALFF. The CDR3 region has the DNA TGTGCCAGCAGCTTAGCGTTGGGAGCACTGTTTTTT.

This clonotype was observed many times. The chain carries TRBV11-1 and TRBJ1-1; D unclear. The CDR3 covers 13 residues. Germline V gene lookup returns CDR1 SGHAT and CDR2 FQDESV (reference sequence). The germline V and J ends were trimmed by 8 bases and 1 base, with 11 bases remaining between them. The CDR3 region has the DNA TGTGCCAGCGGTTTCAAACCGAACACTGAAGCTTTCTTT. It codes for CASGFKPNTEAFF.

The rearrangement links TRBV28 to TRBJ2-3; D is ambiguous. The CDR3 has 16 residues. Germline V gives CDR1 MDHEN, CDR2 SYDVKM. The V end lost 2 bases, the J end lost 0 bases, and 12 bases lay between the germline ends. The CDR3 coding sequence is TGTGCCAGCAGTTTAATTCTAACAGAGAGCACAGATACGCAGTATTTT. Residues: CASSLILTESTDTQYF.

On this clonotype itself: One end of the junction does not line up with germline, which may come from a read error. This chain connects TRBV7-2 to TRBJ2-7; D ambiguous. CDR1 SGHTA and CDR2 FQGNSA come from the germline V gene. This CDR3 comprises 14 residues. The chain's CDR3 is CASSHRAGSYEQYF. CDR3 nucleotides: TGCGCCAGCAGCCACCGGGCTGGCTCCTACGAGCAGTACTTC.

This clonotype was observed a handful of times. The V and J genes are TRBV6-2 or TRBV6-3 and TRBJ2-7; D gene ambiguous. V was shortened by 4 bases and J by 5 bases, with 15 bases between the two germline ends. The CDR3 is made up of 14 amino acids. Germline CDR1 and CDR2: MNHEY and SVGEGT. CDR3 DNA: TGTGCCAGCAGTTCCTTTTTCCCAGGTGACGAGCAGTACTTC. Its protein is CASSSFFPGDEQYF.

This clonotype has ten or more counts. CDR3 nucleotide sequence: TGTGCCAGCAGTTACGAGGACGGCCAGCCTTACGAGCAGTACTTC. Its protein is CASSYEDGQPYEQYF. J is TRBJ2-7 and V is TRBV6-2 or TRBV6-3; D remains unclear. With 2 bases removed from V and 4 bases from J, the gap between germline ends came to 15 bases. The CDR3 has 15 residues. Germline V lookup: CDR1 MNHEY, CDR2 SVGEGT.

In this sample, this clonotype turned up many times. The V gene is TRBV6-5, the J gene TRBJ1-3; no clear D. The V and J ends lost 4 bases and 9 bases respectively, with 19 bases between them. Germline CDR1 is MNHEY and CDR2 is SVGAGI. The CDR3 has 15 amino acids. The CDR3 is CASSSPTEALGTIYF. The CDR3 nucleotides are TGTGCCAGCAGTTCCCCGACCGAAGCTCTGGGCACCATATATTTT.

This CDR3 is CSGVVFNEQFF. In DNA, the CDR3 is TGCAGCGGGGTAGTTTTCAATGAGCAGTTCTTC. The V and J genes are TRBV29-1 and TRBJ2-1; no clear D. Trimming shortened V by 7 bases and J by 6 bases, and 10 bases separated the two germline ends. The CDR3 consists of 11 residues. Germline V gene lookup returns CDR1 SQVTM and CDR2 ANQGSEA.

This clonotype was found a few times. The chain uses TRBV20-1 and TRBJ2-5; 8 nucleotides align to TRBD2. From germline, CDR1 is DFQATT and CDR2 SNEGSKA (reference sequence). Trimming removed 6 bases from V and 4 bases from J; junction bases left unmatched: 13. CDR3 length: 15 amino acids. CDR3 region: CSAPRALSGGETQYF. For the CDR3, the DNA is TGCAGTGCCCCTAGGGCTTTAAGCGGGGGAGAGACCCAGTACTTC.

This clonotype has just a few counts. J is TRBJ1-1 and V is TRBV30; D unresolved. CDR3 length: 12 residues. V was pared by 3 bases and J by 7 bases, with 12 bases between. Germline assignment: CDR1 GTSNPN and CDR2 SVGIG (reference sequence). The CDR3: CAWSARGFEAFF. CDR3 in DNA: TGTGCCTGGAGCGCCCGTGGTTTTGAAGCTTTCTTT.

This clonotype has a count of ten or more. V and J are TRBV11-2 and TRBJ2-7; 8 bases align to TRBD1. Trimming took 8 bases from V and 3 from J; bases not matched to a gene: 6. The CDR3 is 13 amino acids. Germline CDR1 SGHAT, CDR2 FQNNGV. The DNA of the CDR3 is TGTGCCAGCGAGGACAGGGCCAACTACGAGCAGTACTTC. Translating it yields CASEDRANYEQYF. The full variable domain, completed using reference TRBV11-2 and TRBJ2-7, is EAGVAQSPRYKIIEKRQSVAFWCNPISGHATLYWYQQILGQGPKLLIQFQNNGVVDDSQLPKDRFSAERLKGVDSTLKIQPAKLEDSAVYLCASEDRANYEQYFGPGTRLTVT.

This chain joins TRBV6-4 and TRBJ1-5, with D unclear. From germline, CDR1 is MRHNA and CDR2 SNTAGT. Trimming removed 5 bases at V and 5 bases at J, with 10 bases between. The CDR3 runs to 13 residues. The CDR3 reads CASSCPTYQPQHF. CDR3 coding DNA: TGTGCCAGCAGTTGCCCCACTTATCAGCCCCAGCATTTT.

The CDR3 coding sequence is TGCAGTGCTAGCACGGGACTCGAAGGGTTCTACGAGCAGTACTTC. It codes for CSASTGLEGFYEQYF. The V call is TRBV20-1, the J call TRBJ2-7; a possible D gene is TRBD2 (6 bases). V was cut by 3 bases and J by 3 bases, with 18 bases left in between. CDR1 DFQATT and CDR2 SNEGSKA come from the germline V gene (reference sequence). This CDR3 spans 15 amino acids.

This clonotype was observed at least ten times. The V call is TRBV7-2, the J call TRBJ1-2, with 10 bases fitting TRBD1. Germline trimming cut 5 bases from V and 6 bases from J; bases unmatched to any gene: 6. Germline CDR1 reads SGHTA; CDR2 reads FQGNSA. The CDR3 spans 14 residues. The CDR3 sequence is CASSVRQGANGYTF. CDR3 sequence (DNA): TGTGCCAGCAGCGTGAGACAGGGGGCGAATGGCTACACCTTC.